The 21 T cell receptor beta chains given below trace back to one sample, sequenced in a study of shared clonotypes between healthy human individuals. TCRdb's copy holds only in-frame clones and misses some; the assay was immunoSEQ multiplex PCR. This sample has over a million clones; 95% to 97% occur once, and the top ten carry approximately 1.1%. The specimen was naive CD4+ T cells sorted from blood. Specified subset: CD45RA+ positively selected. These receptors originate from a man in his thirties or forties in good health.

CDR3 sequence: CASSPGTGSAEKLFF. In DNA, the CDR3 is TGTGCCAGCTCACCAGGGACAGGTTCGGCTGAAAAACTGTTTTTT. V gene TRBV18 combines with J gene TRBJ1-4; 8 positions match TRBD1. V was clipped by 2 bases and J by 7 bases; unmatched bases: 6. The length of the CDR3 is 15 residues. CDR1 is KGHSH and CDR2 is LQKENI in the germline V gene.

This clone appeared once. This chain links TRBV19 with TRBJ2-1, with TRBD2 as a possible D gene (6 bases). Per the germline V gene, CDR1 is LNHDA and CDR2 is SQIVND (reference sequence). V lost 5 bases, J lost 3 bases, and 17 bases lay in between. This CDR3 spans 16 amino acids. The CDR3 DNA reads TGTGCCAGTAGTTTTGCCCCCCGGGACTTCTACAATGAGCAGTTCTTC. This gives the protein CASSFAPRDFYNEQFF.

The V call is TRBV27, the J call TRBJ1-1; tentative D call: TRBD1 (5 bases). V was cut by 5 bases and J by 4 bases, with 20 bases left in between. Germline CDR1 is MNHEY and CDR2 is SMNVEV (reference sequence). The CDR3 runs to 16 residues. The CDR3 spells CASSPWTSSGSTEAFF. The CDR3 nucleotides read TGTGCCAGCAGTCCGTGGACATCTTCGGGTAGCACTGAAGCTTTCTTT.

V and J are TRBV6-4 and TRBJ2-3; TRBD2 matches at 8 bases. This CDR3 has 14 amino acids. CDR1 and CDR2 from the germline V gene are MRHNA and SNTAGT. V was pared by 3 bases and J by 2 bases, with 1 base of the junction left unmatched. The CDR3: CASSETSDTDTQYF. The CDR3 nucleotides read TGTGCCAGCAGTGAGACTAGCGACACAGATACGCAGTATTTT.

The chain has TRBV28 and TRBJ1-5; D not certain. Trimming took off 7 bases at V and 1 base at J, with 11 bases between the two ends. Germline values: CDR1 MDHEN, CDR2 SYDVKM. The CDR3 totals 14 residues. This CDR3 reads CASNQIVSNQPQHF. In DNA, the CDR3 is TGTGCCAGCAACCAGATAGTGAGCAATCAGCCCCAGCATTTT.

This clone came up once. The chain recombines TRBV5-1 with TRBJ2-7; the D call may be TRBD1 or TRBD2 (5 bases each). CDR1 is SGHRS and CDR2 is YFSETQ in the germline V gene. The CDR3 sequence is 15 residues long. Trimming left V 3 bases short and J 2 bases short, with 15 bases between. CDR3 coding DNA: TGCGCCAGCAGCTCGGGGCCAACACCAACCTACGAGCAGTACTTC. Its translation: CASSSGPTPTYEQYF.

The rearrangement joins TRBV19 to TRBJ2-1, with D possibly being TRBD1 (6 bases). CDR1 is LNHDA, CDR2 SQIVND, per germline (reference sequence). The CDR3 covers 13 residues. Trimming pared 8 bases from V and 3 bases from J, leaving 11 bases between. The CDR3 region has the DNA TGTGCCAGTCGAGGACAGATCTACAATGAGCAGTTCTTC. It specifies CASRGQIYNEQFF. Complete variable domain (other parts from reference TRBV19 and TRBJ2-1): DGGITQSPKYLFRKEGQNVTLSCEQNLNHDAMYWYRQDPGQGLRLIYYSQIVNDFQKGDIAEGYSVSREKKESFPLTVTSAQKNPTAFYLCASRGQIYNEQFFGPGTRLTVL.

The CDR3 is CASRKRGDNYGYTF. CDR3 bases: TGTGCCAGCAGAAAAAGGGGGGATAACTATGGCTACACCTTC. This chain links TRBV5-6 with TRBJ1-2; D is possibly TRBD1 (6 bases). Per germline, CDR1 SGHDT and CDR2 YYEEEE. The CDR3 length is 14 residues. V shed 5 bases and J shed 1 base, with 12 bases lying between them. Drawing the rest from reference TRBV5-6 and TRBJ1-2, the complete variable domain is DAGVTQSPTHLIKTRGQQVTLRCSPKSGHDTVSWYQQALGQGPQFIFQYYEEEERQRGNFPDRFSGHQFPNYSSELNVNALLLGDSALYLCASRKRGDNYGYTFGSGTRLTVV.

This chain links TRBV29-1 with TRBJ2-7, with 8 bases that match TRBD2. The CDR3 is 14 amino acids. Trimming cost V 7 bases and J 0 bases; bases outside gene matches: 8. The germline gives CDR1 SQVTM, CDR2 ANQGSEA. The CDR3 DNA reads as TGCAGCGCCTATAGCGGGAAGAGCTCCTACGAGCAGTACTTC. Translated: CSAYSGKSSYEQYF.

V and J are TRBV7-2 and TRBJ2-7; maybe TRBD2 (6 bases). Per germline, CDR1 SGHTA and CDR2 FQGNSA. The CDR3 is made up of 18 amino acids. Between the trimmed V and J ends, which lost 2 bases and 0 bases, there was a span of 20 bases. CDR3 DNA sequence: TGTGCCAGCAGCTTATTCCCACTCATAGCGGCGAGCTCCTACGAGCAGTACTTC. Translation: CASSLFPLIAASSYEQYF.

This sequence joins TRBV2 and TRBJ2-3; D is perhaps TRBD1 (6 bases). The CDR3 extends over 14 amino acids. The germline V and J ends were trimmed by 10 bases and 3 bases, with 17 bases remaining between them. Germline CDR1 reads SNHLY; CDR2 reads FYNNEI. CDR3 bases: TGTGCCAACTCCGGGCTCAGGGGTACAGATACGCAGTATTTT. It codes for CANSGLRGTDTQYF.

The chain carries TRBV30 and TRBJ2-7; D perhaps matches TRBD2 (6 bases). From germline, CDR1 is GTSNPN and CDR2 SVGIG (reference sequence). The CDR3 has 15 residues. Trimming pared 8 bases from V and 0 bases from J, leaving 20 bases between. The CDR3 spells CAGISFRGNSYEQYF. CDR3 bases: TGTGCCGGGATTTCTTTCCGGGGGAACTCCTACGAGCAGTACTTC.

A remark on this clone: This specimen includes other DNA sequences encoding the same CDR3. The CDR3 nucleotides are TGTGCCAGCAGCTTAAATAGCAATCAGCCCCAGCATTTT. Translated, it gives CASSLNSNQPQHF. The gene calls are TRBV11-2 and TRBJ1-5; no clear D gene. Looked up from germline, CDR1 is SGHAT and CDR2 is FQNNGV. This CDR3 spans 13 amino acids. V was cut by 2 bases and J by 0 bases, with 2 bases left in between.

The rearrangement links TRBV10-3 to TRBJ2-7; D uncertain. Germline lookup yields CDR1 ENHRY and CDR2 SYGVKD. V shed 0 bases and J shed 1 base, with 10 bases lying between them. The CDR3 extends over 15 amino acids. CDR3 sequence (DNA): TGTGCCATCAGTGAGTCAGGGCTCCTATCCTACGAGCAGTACTTC. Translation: CAISESGLLSYEQYF.

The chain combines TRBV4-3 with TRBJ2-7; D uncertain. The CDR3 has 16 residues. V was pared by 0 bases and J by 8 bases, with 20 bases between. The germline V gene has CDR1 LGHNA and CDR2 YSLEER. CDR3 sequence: CASSQEVSLLAYKQYF. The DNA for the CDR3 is TGCGCCAGCAGCCAAGAAGTGAGCCTCCTTGCATACAAGCAGTACTTC.

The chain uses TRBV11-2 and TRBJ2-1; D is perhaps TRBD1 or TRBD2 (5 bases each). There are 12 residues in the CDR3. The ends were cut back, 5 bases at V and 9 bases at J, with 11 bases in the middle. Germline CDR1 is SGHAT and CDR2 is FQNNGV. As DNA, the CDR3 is TGTGCCAGCAGCCAGACAGCGGTTGAGCAGTTCTTC. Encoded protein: CASSQTAVEQFF. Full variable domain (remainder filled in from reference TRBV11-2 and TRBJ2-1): EAGVAQSPRYKIIEKRQSVAFWCNPISGHATLYWYQQILGQGPKLLIQFQNNGVVDDSQLPKDRFSAERLKGVDSTLKIQPAKLEDSAVYLCASSQTAVEQFFGPGTRLTVL.

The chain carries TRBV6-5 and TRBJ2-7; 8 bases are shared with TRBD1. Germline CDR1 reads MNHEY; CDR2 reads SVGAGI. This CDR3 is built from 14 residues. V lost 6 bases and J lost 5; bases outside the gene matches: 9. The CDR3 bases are TGTGCCAGCAGGCTCGGACAGGGCCGGAACGAGCAGTACTTC. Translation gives CASRLGQGRNEQYF.

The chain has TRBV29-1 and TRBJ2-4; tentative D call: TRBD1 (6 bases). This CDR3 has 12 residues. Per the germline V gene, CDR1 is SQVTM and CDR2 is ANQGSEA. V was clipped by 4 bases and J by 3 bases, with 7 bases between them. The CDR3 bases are TGCAGCGTTGGGGACAACAAAAACATTCAGTACTTC. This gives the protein CSVGDNKNIQYF.

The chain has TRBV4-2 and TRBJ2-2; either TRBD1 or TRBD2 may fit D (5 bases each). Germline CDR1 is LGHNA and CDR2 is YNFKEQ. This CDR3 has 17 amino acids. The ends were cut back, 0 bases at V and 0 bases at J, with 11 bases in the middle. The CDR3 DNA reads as TGTGCCAGCAGCCAAGAACGAGGGGCACCGAACACCGGGGAGCTGTTTTTT. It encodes CASSQERGAPNTGELFF.

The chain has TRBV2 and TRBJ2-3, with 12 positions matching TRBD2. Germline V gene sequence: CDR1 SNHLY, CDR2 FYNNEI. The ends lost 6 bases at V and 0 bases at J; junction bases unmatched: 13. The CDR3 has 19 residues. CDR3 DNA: TGTGCCAGCAGAGAGACTAGCGGGAGTTGGGGCACTAGCACAGATACGCAGTATTTT. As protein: CASRETSGSWGTSTDTQYF.

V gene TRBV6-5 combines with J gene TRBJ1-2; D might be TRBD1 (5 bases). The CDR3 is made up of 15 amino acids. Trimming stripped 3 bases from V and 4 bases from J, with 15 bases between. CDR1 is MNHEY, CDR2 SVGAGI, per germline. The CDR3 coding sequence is TGTGCCAGCAGTTATTCTACAGGAAGAAGCTATGGCTACACCTTC. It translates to CASSYSTGRSYGYTF.